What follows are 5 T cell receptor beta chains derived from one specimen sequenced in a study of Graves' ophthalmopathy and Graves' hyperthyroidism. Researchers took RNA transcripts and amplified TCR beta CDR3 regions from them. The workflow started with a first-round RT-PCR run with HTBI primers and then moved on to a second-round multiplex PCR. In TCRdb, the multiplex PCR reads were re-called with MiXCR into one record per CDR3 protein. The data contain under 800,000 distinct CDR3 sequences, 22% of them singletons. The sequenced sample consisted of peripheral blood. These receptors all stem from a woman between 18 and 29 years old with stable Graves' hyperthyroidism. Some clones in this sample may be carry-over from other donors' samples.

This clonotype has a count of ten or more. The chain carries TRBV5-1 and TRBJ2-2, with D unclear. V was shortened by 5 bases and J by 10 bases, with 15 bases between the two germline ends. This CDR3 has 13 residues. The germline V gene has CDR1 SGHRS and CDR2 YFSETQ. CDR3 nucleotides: TGCGCCAGCAGTTTAGCTGACCGGGTGGAGCTGTTTTTT. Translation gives CASSLADRVELFF. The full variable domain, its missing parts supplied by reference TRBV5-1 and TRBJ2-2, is KAGVTQTPRYLIKTRGQQVTLSCSPISGHRSVSWYQQTPGQGLQFLFEYFSETQRNKGNFPGRFSGRQFSNSRSEMNVSTLELGDSALYLCASSLADRVELFFGEGSRLTVL.

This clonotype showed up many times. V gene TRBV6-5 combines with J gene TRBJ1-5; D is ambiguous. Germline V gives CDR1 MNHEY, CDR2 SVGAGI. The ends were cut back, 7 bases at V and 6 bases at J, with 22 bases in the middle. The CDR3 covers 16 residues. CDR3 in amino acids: CASTPPGVRKSQPQHF. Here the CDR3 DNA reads TGTGCCAGCACACCCCCGGGCGTCAGGAAGAGTCAGCCCCAGCATTTT.

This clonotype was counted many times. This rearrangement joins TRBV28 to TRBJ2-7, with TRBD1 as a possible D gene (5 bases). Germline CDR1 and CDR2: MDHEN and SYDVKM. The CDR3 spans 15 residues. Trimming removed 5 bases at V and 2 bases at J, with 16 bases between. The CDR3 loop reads CASSPQGIEAYEQYF. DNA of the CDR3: TGTGCCAGCAGTCCCCAGGGTATAGAGGCCTACGAGCAGTACTTC. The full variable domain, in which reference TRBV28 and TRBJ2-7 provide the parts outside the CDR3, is DVKVTQSSRYLVKRTGEKVFLECVQDMDHENMFWYRQDPGLGLRLIYFSYDVKMKEKGDIPEGYSVSREKKERFSLILESASTNQTSMYLCASSPQGIEAYEQYFGPGTRLTVT.

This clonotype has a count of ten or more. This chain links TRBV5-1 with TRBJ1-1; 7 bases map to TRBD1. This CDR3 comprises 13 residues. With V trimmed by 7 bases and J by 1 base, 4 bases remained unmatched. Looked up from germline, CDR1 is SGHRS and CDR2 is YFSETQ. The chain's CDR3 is CASGDRQNTEAFF. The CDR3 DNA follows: TGCGCCAGCGGGGACAGACAGAACACTGAAGCTTTCTTT. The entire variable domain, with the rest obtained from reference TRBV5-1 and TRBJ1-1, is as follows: KAGVTQTPRYLIKTRGQQVTLSCSPISGHRSVSWYQQTPGQGLQFLFEYFSETQRNKGNFPGRFSGRQFSNSRSEMNVSTLELGDSALYLCASGDRQNTEAFFGQGTRLTVV.

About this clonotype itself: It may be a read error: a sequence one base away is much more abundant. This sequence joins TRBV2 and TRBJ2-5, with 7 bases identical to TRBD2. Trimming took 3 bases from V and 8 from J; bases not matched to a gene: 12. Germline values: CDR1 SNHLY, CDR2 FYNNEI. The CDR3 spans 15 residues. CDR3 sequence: CASSDSGGGGDTQYF. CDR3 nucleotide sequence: TGTGCCAGCAGTGATAGTGGCGGGGGAGGAGATACCCAGTACTTC.